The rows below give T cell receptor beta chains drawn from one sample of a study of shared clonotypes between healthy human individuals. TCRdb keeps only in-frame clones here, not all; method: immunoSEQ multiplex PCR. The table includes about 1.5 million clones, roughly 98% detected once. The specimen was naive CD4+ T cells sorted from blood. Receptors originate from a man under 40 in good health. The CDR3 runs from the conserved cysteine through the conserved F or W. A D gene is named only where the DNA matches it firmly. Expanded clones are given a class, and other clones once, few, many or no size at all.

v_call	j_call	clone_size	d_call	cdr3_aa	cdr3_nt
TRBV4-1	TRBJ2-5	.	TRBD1	CASSQADGTVISGYETQYF	TGCGCCAGCAGCCAAGCTGATGGGACAGTAATCTCGGGTTATGAGACCCAGTACTTC
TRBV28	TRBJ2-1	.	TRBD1	CASRDWDRVNNEQFF	TGTGCCAGCAGAGATTGGGACAGGGTGAACAATGAGCAGTTCTTC
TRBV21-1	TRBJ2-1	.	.	CASSRGGYEQFF	TGTGCCAGCAGCAGGGGTGGCTATGAGCAGTTCTTC
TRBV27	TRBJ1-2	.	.	CASSLSVGRNYGYTF	TGTGCCAGCAGTTTATCGGTGGGGAGGAACTATGGCTACACCTTC
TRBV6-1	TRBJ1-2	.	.	CASLLYGYTF	TGTGCCAGCCTCCTCTATGGCTACACCTTC
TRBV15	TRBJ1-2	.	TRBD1	CATSRVRRLSTGADYGYTF	TGTGCCACCAGCAGAGTTCGTAGGCTATCGACAGGGGCGGACTATGGCTACACCTTC
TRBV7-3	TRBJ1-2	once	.	CASSSWGATGYTF	TGTGCCAGCAGCAGCTGGGGGGCGACGGGCTACACCTTC
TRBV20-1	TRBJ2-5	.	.	CSARDQETQYF	TGCAGTGCTAGAGATCAAGAGACCCAGTACTTC
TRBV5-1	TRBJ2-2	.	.	CASSLEGGMNTGELFF	TGCGCCAGCAGCTTGGAGGGCGGGATGAACACCGGGGAGCTGTTTTTT
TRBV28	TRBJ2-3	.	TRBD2	CASSLGTSGKIGTQYF	TGTGCCAGCAGTTTGGGGACTAGCGGGAAAATTGGTACGCAGTATTTT
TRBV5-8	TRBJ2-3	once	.	CASSLDAPGMDTQYF	TGTGCCAGCAGCTTGGACGCTCCGGGAATGGATACGCAGTATTTT
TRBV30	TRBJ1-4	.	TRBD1	CAWTGQPNEKLFF	TGTGCCTGGACGGGACAGCCCAATGAAAAACTGTTTTTT
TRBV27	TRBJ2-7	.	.	CAIRTVNYEQYF	TGTGCCATCAGGACAGTAAACTACGAGCAGTACTTC
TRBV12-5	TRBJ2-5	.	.	CASGLGRAETQYF	TGTGCTAGTGGTTTGGGCAGGGCAGAGACCCAGTACTTC
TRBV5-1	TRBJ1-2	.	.	CASSLAPPEGNYGYTF	TGCGCCAGCAGCTTGGCGCCGCCTGAGGGCAACTATGGCTACACCTTC
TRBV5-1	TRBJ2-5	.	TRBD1	CASSLWPRGRRETQYF	TGCGCCAGCAGCCTATGGCCGAGGGGGCGCCGGGAGACCCAGTACTTC
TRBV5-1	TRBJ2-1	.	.	CASSGPRVRADNEQFF	TGCGCCAGCAGCGGCCCGCGGGTCAGGGCGGACAATGAGCAGTTCTTC
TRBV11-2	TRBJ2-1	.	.	CASSLVLSYNEQFF	TGTGCCAGCAGCTTAGTCCTCTCCTACAATGAGCAGTTCTTC
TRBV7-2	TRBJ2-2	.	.	CASSSTRSTGELFF	TGTGCCAGCAGCTCCACTAGGAGCACCGGGGAGCTGTTTTTT
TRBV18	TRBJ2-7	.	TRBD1	CASSLITDRGHEQYF	TGTGCCAGCTCACTTATAACGGACAGGGGCCACGAGCAGTACTTC
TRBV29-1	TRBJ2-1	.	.	CSVSRVGVNEQFF	TGCAGCGTTAGCAGGGTCGGCGTCAATGAGCAGTTCTTC
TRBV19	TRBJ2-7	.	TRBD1	CASATGKTYEQYF	TGTGCCAGTGCGACAGGGAAAACCTACGAGCAGTACTTC
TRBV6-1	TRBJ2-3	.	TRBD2	CASRLAGGPTDTQYF	TGTGCCTCCCGACTAGCGGGAGGGCCCACAGATACGCAGTATTTT
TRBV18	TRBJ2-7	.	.	CASSPRSAANYEQYF	TGTGCCAGCTCACCACGTTCAGCAGCGAACTACGAGCAGTACTTC
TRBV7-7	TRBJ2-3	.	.	CASSARGGQDTDTQYF	TGTGCTAGCAGCGCCCGGGGGGGACAGGACACAGATACGCAGTATTTT
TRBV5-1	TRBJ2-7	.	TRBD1	CASSSAGGSYEQYF	TGCGCCAGCAGCTCGGCAGGGGGCTCCTACGAGCAGTACTTC
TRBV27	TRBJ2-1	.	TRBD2	CASSSKKTSGTYNEQFF	TGTGCCAGCAGTTCCAAGAAGACTAGCGGAACTTACAATGAGCAGTTCTTC
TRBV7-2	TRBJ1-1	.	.	CASSLDFTEAFF	TGTGCCAGCAGCTTAGACTTCACTGAAGCTTTCTTT
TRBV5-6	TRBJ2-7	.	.	CASTSGVGEQYF	TGTGCCAGCACTTCGGGGGTGGGCGAGCAGTACTTC
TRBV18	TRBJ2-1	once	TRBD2	CASSPTRGGSHNEQFF	TGTGCCAGCTCACCGACGCGAGGCGGGAGCCACAATGAGCAGTTCTTC
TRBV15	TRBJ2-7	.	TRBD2	CATSREAGDSRYEQYF	TGTGCCACCAGCAGGGAAGCGGGAGATTCTCGGTACGAGCAGTACTTC
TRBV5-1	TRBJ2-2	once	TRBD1	CASSSGQKFTGELFF	TGCGCCAGCAGTTCGGGACAGAAATTCACCGGGGAGCTGTTTTTT
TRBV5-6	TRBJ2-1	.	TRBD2	CASSPWGREGPDEQFF	TGTGCCAGCAGCCCCTGGGGGCGGGAGGGCCCCGATGAGCAGTTCTTC
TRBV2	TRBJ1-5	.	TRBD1	CASTTGQAPGQPQHF	TGTGCCAGCACCACGGGACAGGCGCCGGGGCAGCCCCAGCATTTT
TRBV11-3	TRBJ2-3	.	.	CASSLVGDSDTQYF	TGTGCCAGCAGCTTAGTTGGGGATTCGGATACGCAGTATTTT
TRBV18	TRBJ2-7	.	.	CASSLNQGDEQYF	TGTGCCAGCTCCCTGAATCAGGGAGACGAGCAGTACTTC
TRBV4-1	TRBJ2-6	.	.	CASSQGGARIPSGANVLTF	TGCGCCAGCAGCCAAGGAGGGGCCAGGATCCCTTCTGGGGCCAACGTCCTGACTTTC
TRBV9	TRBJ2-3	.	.	CASSAVGGDTQYF	TGTGCCAGCAGCGCTGTAGGAGGAGATACGCAGTATTTT
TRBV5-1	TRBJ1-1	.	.	CASTFGTPNTEAFF	TGCGCCAGCACCTTCGGGACACCGAACACTGAAGCTTTCTTT
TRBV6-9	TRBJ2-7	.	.	CASSSSDSRPSKQDSYEQYF	TGTGCCAGCAGTTCATCCGACAGTAGGCCCTCGAAACAGGATTCCTACGAGCAGTACTTC
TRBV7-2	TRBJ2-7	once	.	CASSLAPQGGSYEQYF	TGTGCCAGCAGCTTAGCCCCCCAGGGGGGCTCCTACGAGCAGTACTTC
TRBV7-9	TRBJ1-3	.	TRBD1	CASSSYQYRDRAGNTIYF	TGTGCCAGCAGCTCCTACCAATACAGGGACAGGGCTGGAAACACCATATATTTT
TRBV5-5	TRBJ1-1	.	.	CASSRLTMNTEAFF	TGTGCCAGCAGCCGATTGACAATGAACACTGAAGCTTTCTTT
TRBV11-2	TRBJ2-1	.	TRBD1	CASRFPGAGGREQFF	TGTGCCAGCAGGTTTCCTGGGGCAGGGGGCCGGGAGCAGTTCTTC
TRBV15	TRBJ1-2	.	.	CATSRVTGVLERGYTF	TGTGCCACCAGCAGAGTCACAGGAGTCCTAGAACGCGGCTACACCTTC
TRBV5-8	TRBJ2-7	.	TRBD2	CASSLWVGTSGTEGHEQYF	TGTGCCAGCAGCTTGTGGGTCGGGACTAGCGGGACGGAGGGCCACGAGCAGTACTTC
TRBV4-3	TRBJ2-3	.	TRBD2	CASSQLRGEAGGSDTQYF	TGCGCCAGCAGCCAGCTACGGGGTGAAGCGGGAGGGTCAGATACGCAGTATTTT
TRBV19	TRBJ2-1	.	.	CASSIGLANEQFF	TGTGCCAGTAGTATTGGCCTAGCTAATGAGCAGTTCTTC
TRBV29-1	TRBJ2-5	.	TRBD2	CSVDGTSGRWGGTQYF	TGCAGCGTTGACGGGACTAGCGGGAGATGGGGGGGGACCCAGTACTTC
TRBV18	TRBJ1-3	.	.	CASSPEQGYSGNTIYF	TGTGCCAGCTCACCCGAACAGGGCTACTCTGGAAACACCATATATTTT
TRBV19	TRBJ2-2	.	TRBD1	CASSVEGTGRTGELFF	TGTGCCAGTAGTGTGGAGGGGACAGGGCGGACCGGGGAGCTGTTTTTT
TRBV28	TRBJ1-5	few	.	CASSAGVGQPQHF	TGTGCCAGCAGTGCAGGGGTCGGTCAGCCCCAGCATTTT
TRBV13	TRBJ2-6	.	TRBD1	CASSSREGGYSGANVLTF	TGTGCCAGCAGCTCTCGGGAAGGGGGCTATAGTGGGGCCAACGTCCTGACTTTC
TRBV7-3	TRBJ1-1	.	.	CASQLYANTEAFF	TGTGCCAGCCAACTGTATGCGAACACTGAAGCTTTCTTT